A selection of T cell receptor beta chains follows, all from one sample in a study of response to subunit inactivated influenza vaccine. From the RT-PCR reads, TCRdb called clonotypes with MiXCR, one entry per CDR3 protein. The sample has 490,000 or so distinct CDR3 sequences, roughly 8.2% seen once. The specimen comprised PBMCs from blood, sampled around 2 years after vaccination. The receptors come from a man between 50 and 75 years old who received an inactivated influenza vaccine. The CDR3 runs from the conserved cysteine through the conserved F or W. A D gene is named only where the DNA matches it firmly. Expanded clones are given a class, and other clones once, few, many or no size at all.

d_call	v_call	clone_size	j_call	cdr3_aa	cdr3_nt
TRBD1	TRBV7-9	few	TRBJ1-2	CASRDDRGNNYGYTF	TGTGCCAGCAGGGACGACAGGGGGAACAACTATGGCTACACCTTC
.	TRBV27	.	TRBJ1-5	CASSFAGSRQPQHF	TGTGCCAGCAGTTTTGCGGGGTCTCGCCAGCCCCAGCATTTT
.	TRBV5-1	many	TRBJ2-3	CASSSPRLKDTQYF	TGCGCCAGCAGCTCGCCCCGGTTAAAAGATACGCAGTATTTT
TRBD2	TRBV20-1	many	TRBJ2-7	CSAQSGGGTYEQYF	TGCAGTGCCCAAAGCGGCGGGGGGACTTACGAGCAGTACTTC
.	TRBV6-5	few	TRBJ2-7	CASSTRNEQYF	TGTGCCAGCAGTACCCGGAACGAGCAGTACTTC
TRBD1	TRBV10-3	many	TRBJ1-2	CAIKGTDLGPGYTF	TGTGCCATCAAAGGGACAGACCTAGGCCCTGGCTACACCTTC
.	TRBV20-1	few	TRBJ2-3	CSARGSSFSTDTQYF	TGCAGTGCTAGAGGTTCTAGCTTTAGCACAGATACGCAGTATTTT
TRBD1	TRBV27	few	TRBJ1-2	CATKDRVNYGYTF	TGTGCCACCAAGGACAGGGTCAACTATGGCTACACCTTC
.	TRBV29-1	.	TRBJ2-1	CSGRKGGTYNEQFF	TGCAGCGGGCGGAAGGGGGGGACCTACAATGAGCAGTTCTTC
.	TRBV4-2	few	TRBJ2-2	CASSQDLARETGELFF	TGTGCCAGCAGCCAAGATTTAGCCAGGGAAACCGGGGAGCTGTTTTTT
.	TRBV9	.	TRBJ2-3	CASRALVTDTQYF	TGTGCCAGCCGCGCGTTGGTTACAGATACGCAGTATTTT
.	TRBV20-1	many	TRBJ2-2	CSARVGGMAGELFF	TGCAGTGCTAGAGTGGGGGGAATGGCCGGGGAGCTGTTTTTT
.	TRBV7-2	many	TRBJ2-3	CASSYFTDTQYF	TGTGCCAGCAGCTATTTCACAGATACGCAGTATTTT
.	TRBV7-2	few	TRBJ2-1	CASSLAAGTYNEQFF	TGTGCCAGCAGCTTAGCGGCAGGGACCTACAATGAGCAGTTCTTC
TRBD2	TRBV20-1	few	TRBJ2-1	CSARDSGGSRNNEQFF	TGCAGTGCTAGAGATAGCGGCGGGAGCAGGAACAATGAGCAGTTCTTC
.	TRBV4-2	many	TRBJ2-7	CASSQDNSEGVQYF	TGTGCCAGCAGCCAAGATAATTCCGAGGGAGTTCAGTACTTC
TRBD2	TRBV20-1	few	TRBJ2-1	CSAISGSAYNEQFF	TGCAGTGCTATTAGCGGGAGTGCCTACAATGAGCAGTTCTTC
.	TRBV7-9	many	TRBJ2-2	CASSATGTNTGELFF	TGTGCCAGCAGCGCAACCGGGACTAACACCGGGGAGCTGTTTTTT
.	TRBV4-1	many	TRBJ1-6	CASSQDLVSNNSPLHF	TGCGCCAGCAGCCAAGATCTGGTCAGCAATAATTCACCCCTCCACTTT
.	TRBV4-3	many	TRBJ2-7	CASSHDSGTPTYEQYF	TGCGCCAGCAGCCATGATTCAGGGACACCCACCTACGAGCAGTACTTC
TRBD1	TRBV3-1	many	TRBJ2-2	CASSPWTGEARELFF	TGTGCCAGCAGCCCGTGGACAGGGGAGGCCAGGGAGCTGTTTTTT
TRBD2	TRBV7-9	few	TRBJ2-1	CASSFSAGAYNEQFF	TGTGCCAGCAGCTTTTCTGCGGGGGCCTACAATGAGCAGTTCTTC
.	TRBV20-1	.	TRBJ1-4	CSADTGLNEKLFF	TGCAGTGCTGACACCGGTTTAAATGAAAAACTGTTTTTT
.	TRBV7-8	few	TRBJ1-5	CASSLVQGTSNQPQHF	TGTGCCAGCAGCTTAGTCCAGGGGACTAGCAATCAGCCCCAGCATTTT
TRBD2	TRBV7-8	few	TRBJ2-7	CASSYRLAGLTYEQYF	TGTGCCAGCAGCTACCGACTAGCGGGACTTACATACGAGCAGTACTTC
.	TRBV10-3	.	TRBJ2-5	CAIGDKLAVETQYF	TGTGCCATCGGGGATAAGTTGGCGGTGGAGACCCAGTACTTC
.	TRBV27	.	TRBJ2-3	CASSLSITGTDTQYF	TGTGCCAGCAGTTTATCGATCACCGGCACAGATACGCAGTATTTT
TRBD2	TRBV5-1	few	TRBJ2-1	CASSARLAGGYNEQFF	TGCGCCAGCAGCGCGAGACTAGCGGGAGGCTACAATGAGCAGTTCTTC
.	TRBV5-1	many	TRBJ2-1	CASSLTFAEVYNEQFF	TGCGCCAGCAGCTTGACGTTTGCGGAGGTTTACAATGAGCAGTTCTTC
.	TRBV18	.	TRBJ2-7	CASSPPDGFPYEQYF	TGTGCCAGCTCACCACCTGACGGATTTCCCTACGAGCAGTACTTC
.	TRBV12-3/TRBV12-4	many	TRBJ2-7	CASSQTRGEQYF	TGTGCCAGCAGTCAGACTAGAGGCGAGCAGTACTTC
.	TRBV10-3	.	TRBJ2-3	CAISESPVLAKSTDTQYF	TGTGCCATCAGTGAGTCTCCTGTACTAGCAAAGAGCACAGATACGCAGTATTTT
.	TRBV6-5	many	TRBJ2-7	CASSSRSKRAYEQYF	TGTGCCAGCAGTTCCAGATCAAAAAGAGCCTACGAGCAGTACTTC
TRBD1	TRBV28	many	TRBJ1-6	CASSLGTGSGSPLHF	TGTGCCAGCAGTTTAGGGACAGGATCGGGGTCACCCCTCCACTTT
.	TRBV12-3/TRBV12-4	many	TRBJ2-1	CASSLEGNNEQFF	TGTGCCAGCAGTTTAGAAGGGAACAATGAGCAGTTCTTC
TRBD1	TRBV28	.	TRBJ1-1	CASSFPDRGGTEAFF	TGTGCCAGCAGTTTCCCGGACAGGGGAGGTACTGAAGCTTTCTTT
TRBD2	TRBV5-5	few	TRBJ2-1	CASSLGGPAGGPGNEQFF	TGTGCCAGCAGCTTGGGTGGTCCAGCGGGAGGGCCTGGGAATGAGCAGTTCTTC
TRBD1	TRBV28	few	TRBJ1-6	CASSFNRGYNSPLHF	TGTGCCAGCAGTTTTAACAGGGGTTATAATTCACCCCTCCACTTT
.	TRBV20-1	few	TRBJ2-7	CSAREYMYGTYEQYF	TGCAGTGCTAGAGAATACATGTACGGAACCTACGAGCAGTACTTC
TRBD1	TRBV30	.	TRBJ1-5	CAWSAGQGGQPQHF	TGTGCCTGGAGTGCGGGACAGGGGGGTCAGCCCCAGCATTTT
.	TRBV30	many	TRBJ1-6	CAWRITRFFSNSPLHF	TGTGCCTGGAGAATAACAAGATTTTTCTCTAATTCACCCCTCCACTTT
.	TRBV4-1	.	TRBJ2-2	CASSQEASRGTGELFF	TGCGCCAGCAGCCAAGAAGCCAGCCGTGGCACCGGGGAGCTGTTTTTT
TRBD1	TRBV5-1	many	TRBJ2-7	CASSLLGQGISYEQYF	TGCGCCAGCAGCTTGTTGGGACAGGGGATTTCCTACGAGCAGTACTTC
.	TRBV4-1	.	TRBJ2-7	CASSQGERATYEQYF	TGCGCCAGCAGCCAAGGGGAAAGGGCCACCTACGAGCAGTACTTC
TRBD2	TRBV20-1	few	TRBJ2-1	CSARGLAGGRINEQFF	TGCAGTGCCCGAGGACTAGCGGGGGGTCGGATCAATGAGCAGTTCTTC
.	TRBV11-2	many	TRBJ1-1	CASSWGGVGTEAFF	TGTGCCAGCAGCTGGGGAGGGGTCGGCACTGAAGCTTTCTTT